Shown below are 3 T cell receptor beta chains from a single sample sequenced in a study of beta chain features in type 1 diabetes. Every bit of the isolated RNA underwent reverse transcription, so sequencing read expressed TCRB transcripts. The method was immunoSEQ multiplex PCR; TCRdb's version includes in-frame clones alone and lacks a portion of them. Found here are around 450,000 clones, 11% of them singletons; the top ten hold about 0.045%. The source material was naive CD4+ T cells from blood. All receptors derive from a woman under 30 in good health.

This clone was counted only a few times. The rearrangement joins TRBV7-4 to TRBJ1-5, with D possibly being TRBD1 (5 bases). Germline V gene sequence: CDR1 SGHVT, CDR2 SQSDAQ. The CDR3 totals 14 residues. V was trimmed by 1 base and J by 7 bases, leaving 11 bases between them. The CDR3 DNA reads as TGTGCCAGCAGCTTAGGTGACAGATTGCAGCCCCAGCATTTT. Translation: CASSLGDRLQPQHF.

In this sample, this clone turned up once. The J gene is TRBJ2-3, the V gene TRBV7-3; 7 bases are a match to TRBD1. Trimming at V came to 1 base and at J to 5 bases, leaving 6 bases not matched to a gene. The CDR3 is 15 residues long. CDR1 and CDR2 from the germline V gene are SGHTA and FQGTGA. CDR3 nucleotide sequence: TGTGCCAGCAGCTTAAAGACAGGGATGGGAGATACGCAGTATTTT. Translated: CASSLKTGMGDTQYF. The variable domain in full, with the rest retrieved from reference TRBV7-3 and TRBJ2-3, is GAGVSQTPSNKVTEKGKYVELRCDPISGHTALYWYRQSLGQGPEFLIYFQGTGAADDSGLPNDRFFAVRPEGSVSTLKIQRTERGDSAVYLCASSLKTGMGDTQYFGPGTRLTVL.

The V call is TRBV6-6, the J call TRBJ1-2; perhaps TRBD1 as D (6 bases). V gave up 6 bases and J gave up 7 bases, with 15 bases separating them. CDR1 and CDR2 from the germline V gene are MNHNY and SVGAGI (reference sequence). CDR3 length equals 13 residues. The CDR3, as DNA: TGTGCCAGCAGGTCAACAGGGTTGAGTGGCTACACCTTC. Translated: CASRSTGLSGYTF.